These T cell receptor beta chains were read from a single sample in a study of T-cell reconstitution after alpha-beta-depleted transplantation in children. A single record per CDR3 protein comes from TCRdb applying MiXCR to the PCR reads. This table has hundreds of thousands of distinct CDR3 sequences, more than 9% appearing once. The material sequenced was PBMCs, taken before TCRalphabeta/CD19-depleted stem cell transplant. These receptors were collected from a child aged 2-9 years with inherited bone marrow failure, due to receive a stem cell transplant. The CDR3 runs from the conserved cysteine through the conserved F or W. A D gene is named only where the DNA matches it firmly. Size tells how often a clone was seen (once, few, many) or the class of an expanded clone, and some rows leave it out.

j_gene: TRBJ2-1
v_gene: TRBV27
d_gene: TRBD2
abundance: many
CDR3nt: TGTGCCAGCAGTTTAGCGGGAGTAAGTGATCGTTACAATGAGCAGTTCTTC
CDR3aa: CASSLAGVSDRYNEQFF

j_gene: TRBJ2-5
v_gene: TRBV29-1
d_gene: TRBD1
abundance: NA
CDR3nt: TGCAGCGTTGGACAGGGGGCGTTGGGGGAGACCCAGTACTTC
CDR3aa: CSVGQGALGETQYF

j_gene: TRBJ2-5
v_gene: TRBV29-1
d_gene: TRBD1
abundance: few
CDR3nt: TGCAGCGCCACCGGGACAGCCCAAGAGACCCAGTACTTC
CDR3aa: CSATGTAQETQYF

j_gene: TRBJ1-1
v_gene: TRBV29-1
d_gene: TRBD1
abundance: many
CDR3nt: TGCAGCGCCCGGGCCGGGACAGCGAACACTGAAGCTTTCTTT
CDR3aa: CSARAGTANTEAFF

j_gene: TRBJ2-3
v_gene: TRBV12-3/TRBV12-4
d_gene: NA
abundance: NA
CDR3nt: TGTGCCAGCGGGCCGCCGGGACTGTCGATCGGGACGCAGTATTTT
CDR3aa: CASGPPGLSIGTQYF

j_gene: TRBJ2-7
v_gene: TRBV11-2
d_gene: NA
abundance: many
CDR3nt: TGTGCCAGCAGCCTAGGCCCTTACACAGGGTTGGTCCTAATCGAGCAGTACTTC
CDR3aa: CASSLGPYTGLVLIEQYF

j_gene: TRBJ1-1
v_gene: TRBV5-1
d_gene: NA
abundance: many
CDR3nt: TGCGCCAGCAGCTACGCGAAGGGGAACACTGAAGCTTTCTTT
CDR3aa: CASSYAKGNTEAFF

j_gene: TRBJ2-7
v_gene: TRBV18
d_gene: TRBD1
abundance: few
CDR3nt: TGTGCCAGCTCACCGGGGAGAGCCGGGACAGGGACCTACGAGCAGTACTTC
CDR3aa: CASSPGRAGTGTYEQYF

j_gene: TRBJ2-5
v_gene: TRBV20-1
d_gene: NA
abundance: many
CDR3nt: TGCAGTGATAGTCAAAGGCAAGAGACCCAGTACTTC
CDR3aa: CSDSQRQETQYF

j_gene: TRBJ1-1
v_gene: TRBV6-1
d_gene: NA
abundance: NA
CDR3nt: TGTGCCAGCAGTCGCGGGGGGGCCTTGAACACTGAAGCTTTCTTT
CDR3aa: CASSRGGALNTEAFF

j_gene: TRBJ2-1
v_gene: TRBV4-3
d_gene: NA
abundance: few
CDR3nt: TGCGCCAGCAGCCAAGGTTTTGATCCCTACAATGAGCAGTTCTTC
CDR3aa: CASSQGFDPYNEQFF

j_gene: TRBJ2-7
v_gene: TRBV28
d_gene: TRBD1
abundance: many
CDR3nt: TGTGCCGGCGGGCCGGGACAGGGTGACGAGCAGTACTTC
CDR3aa: CAGGPGQGDEQYF

j_gene: TRBJ2-1
v_gene: TRBV5-6
d_gene: TRBD2
abundance: many
CDR3nt: TGTGCCAGCAGCTTCGTCTCGGCGGGAGCGGGGGCTGAGCAGTTCTTC
CDR3aa: CASSFVSAGAGAEQFF

j_gene: TRBJ2-5
v_gene: TRBV3-1
d_gene: TRBD2
abundance: NA
CDR3nt: TGTGCCAGCAGCCAAGACTCTAAGGCCGTACTAGCGGAGTTTCAAGAGACCCAGTACTTC
CDR3aa: CASSQDSKAVLAEFQETQYF

j_gene: TRBJ2-5
v_gene: TRBV9
d_gene: NA
abundance: many
CDR3nt: TGTGCCAGCAGCGTAGCTGTCCCGGAGACCCAGTACTTC
CDR3aa: CASSVAVPETQYF

j_gene: TRBJ2-5
v_gene: TRBV7-6
d_gene: NA
abundance: few
CDR3nt: TGTGCCAGCAGCTTAGGGGACGGAACACCACAAGAGACCCAGTACTTC
CDR3aa: CASSLGDGTPQETQYF

j_gene: TRBJ2-7
v_gene: TRBV6-1
d_gene: TRBD2
abundance: many
CDR3nt: TGTGCCAGCAGCCCGGGAGGACTAGAAACACGTAACGAGCAGTACTTC
CDR3aa: CASSPGGLETRNEQYF

j_gene: TRBJ2-1
v_gene: TRBV12-3/TRBV12-4
d_gene: TRBD2
abundance: many
CDR3nt: TGTGCCAGCAGCCGGACTAGCGGGAGACCTAATGAGCAGTTCTTC
CDR3aa: CASSRTSGRPNEQFF

j_gene: TRBJ1-2
v_gene: TRBV7-8
d_gene: NA
abundance: many
CDR3nt: TGTGCCAGCAGCTCCACAGGGTACTATGGCTACACCTTC
CDR3aa: CASSSTGYYGYTF

j_gene: TRBJ2-2
v_gene: TRBV29-1
d_gene: TRBD1
abundance: many
CDR3nt: TGCAGCGCGGGGACAGCCTGGAACACCGGGGAGCTGTTTTTT
CDR3aa: CSAGTAWNTGELFF

j_gene: TRBJ2-1
v_gene: TRBV7-2
d_gene: NA
abundance: many
CDR3nt: TGTGCCAGCAGCACTCCGAGCAATGAGCAGTTCTTC
CDR3aa: CASSTPSNEQFF

j_gene: TRBJ2-3
v_gene: TRBV29-1
d_gene: TRBD1
abundance: many
CDR3nt: TGCAGCGTTTCGCAGGGGGCAACAGATACGCAGTATTTT
CDR3aa: CSVSQGATDTQYF

j_gene: TRBJ2-7
v_gene: TRBV20-1
d_gene: NA
abundance: many
CDR3nt: TGCAGTGCTAGTGGTGCCGAGGGGGAGCAGTACTTC
CDR3aa: CSASGAEGEQYF

j_gene: TRBJ1-2
v_gene: TRBV20-1
d_gene: NA
abundance: NA
CDR3nt: TGCAGTGCTAGAGAGGGGCAGTGCAGCTATGGCTACACCTTC
CDR3aa: CSAREGQCSYGYTF

j_gene: TRBJ2-1
v_gene: TRBV4-3
d_gene: TRBD2
abundance: many
CDR3nt: TGCGCCAGCAGCCAACTAGCGGGGACCTACAATGAGCAGTTCTTC
CDR3aa: CASSQLAGTYNEQFF

j_gene: TRBJ2-3
v_gene: TRBV5-1
d_gene: TRBD1
abundance: many
CDR3nt: TGCGCCAGCAGCTTTACGGACAGGGGTGGAGATACGCAGTATTTT
CDR3aa: CASSFTDRGGDTQYF

j_gene: TRBJ2-1
v_gene: TRBV12-3/TRBV12-4
d_gene: NA
abundance: NA
CDR3nt: TGTGCCAGCAGTGGGGTCCGCGGGAACAATGAGCAGTTCTTC
CDR3aa: CASSGVRGNNEQFF

j_gene: TRBJ2-1
v_gene: TRBV6-1
d_gene: TRBD2
abundance: many
CDR3nt: TGTGCCAGCAGTGAAAGGGGACTAGCGGGAGTTAATGAGCAGTTCTTC
CDR3aa: CASSERGLAGVNEQFF

j_gene: TRBJ2-1
v_gene: TRBV6-5
d_gene: TRBD1
abundance: NA
CDR3nt: TGTGCCAGCAGGTACGGGACAGGAAGATACAATGAGCAGTTCTTC
CDR3aa: CASRYGTGRYNEQFF

j_gene: TRBJ1-4
v_gene: TRBV7-9
d_gene: NA
abundance: many
CDR3nt: TGTGCCAGCAGCTTGGACAGAGCAACTAATGAAAAACTGTTTTTT
CDR3aa: CASSLDRATNEKLFF

j_gene: TRBJ2-7
v_gene: TRBV12-3/TRBV12-4
d_gene: TRBD1
abundance: few
CDR3nt: TGTGCCAGCAGGGCCTCTCCGTCTGGGACAGAGGTACACGAGCAGTACTTC
CDR3aa: CASRASPSGTEVHEQYF

j_gene: TRBJ2-1
v_gene: TRBV7-9
d_gene: TRBD2
abundance: many
CDR3nt: TGTGCCAGCAGCCAGCTAGCGGGAGGGCCGGAAGAGCAGTTCTTC
CDR3aa: CASSQLAGGPEEQFF

j_gene: TRBJ2-7
v_gene: TRBV18
d_gene: TRBD2
abundance: many
CDR3nt: TGTGCCAGCTCAAGATTGAGCGGGAGCTACGAGCAGTACTTC
CDR3aa: CASSRLSGSYEQYF

j_gene: TRBJ2-7
v_gene: TRBV2
d_gene: NA
abundance: few
CDR3nt: TGTGCCAGCACCGATAACGGGACACCCATCGCCGAGCAGTACTTC
CDR3aa: CASTDNGTPIAEQYF

j_gene: TRBJ2-7
v_gene: TRBV14
d_gene: NA
abundance: many
CDR3nt: TGTGCCAGCAGCCGCCATGGGTTTACCTACGAGCAGTACTTC
CDR3aa: CASSRHGFTYEQYF

j_gene: TRBJ1-1
v_gene: TRBV2
d_gene: NA
abundance: many
CDR3nt: TGTGCCAGCTCCGGGGGGCTCACTGAAGCTTTCTTT
CDR3aa: CASSGGLTEAFF

j_gene: TRBJ2-1
v_gene: TRBV14
d_gene: NA
abundance: many
CDR3nt: TGTGCCAGCAGCCCCATCGACACCTACAATGAGCAGTTCTTC
CDR3aa: CASSPIDTYNEQFF

j_gene: TRBJ2-2
v_gene: TRBV20-1
d_gene: NA
abundance: many
CDR3nt: TGCAGTGCTATTACGGCCACCGGGGAGCTGTTTTTT
CDR3aa: CSAITATGELFF

j_gene: TRBJ2-3
v_gene: TRBV6-1
d_gene: TRBD2
abundance: few
CDR3nt: TGTGCCAGCAGCAGACTAGCGGGAGGGCCGGTACGGACAGATACGCAGTATTTT
CDR3aa: CASSRLAGGPVRTDTQYF

j_gene: TRBJ2-3
v_gene: TRBV24-1
d_gene: TRBD1
abundance: NA
CDR3nt: TGTGCCACCAGTGACCCCCGCCGGGACAGGGGCACAGATCCGCAGTATTTT
CDR3aa: CATSDPRRDRGTDPQYF

j_gene: TRBJ2-7
v_gene: TRBV6-1
d_gene: TRBD1
abundance: NA
CDR3nt: TGTGCCAGCAGTGACCTCCCGGGACAGGGGCCCTACGAGCAGTACTTC
CDR3aa: CASSDLPGQGPYEQYF

j_gene: TRBJ2-4
v_gene: TRBV7-2
d_gene: NA
abundance: NA
CDR3nt: TGTGCCAGCAGCTTAGATACCAAAAACATTCAGTACTTC
CDR3aa: CASSLDTKNIQYF

j_gene: TRBJ2-7
v_gene: TRBV28
d_gene: TRBD1
abundance: NA
CDR3nt: TGTGCCAGCAGTCCTAACAGGGGCCTCGAGCAGTACTTC
CDR3aa: CASSPNRGLEQYF

j_gene: TRBJ1-3
v_gene: TRBV4-2
d_gene: NA
abundance: many
CDR3nt: TGTGCCAGCAGCCAAGAGGGTACAGTTGGGAATGGAAACACCATATATTTT
CDR3aa: CASSQEGTVGNGNTIYF

j_gene: TRBJ2-5
v_gene: TRBV9
d_gene: NA
abundance: NA
CDR3nt: TGTGCCAGCAGCTTCGCCGGGACTCGAGAAACCCAGTACTTC
CDR3aa: CASSFAGTRETQYF

j_gene: TRBJ2-7
v_gene: TRBV30
d_gene: NA
abundance: many
CDR3nt: TGTGCCTGGAGTCCGACTAGAATCTACGAGCAGTACTTC
CDR3aa: CAWSPTRIYEQYF

j_gene: TRBJ2-3
v_gene: TRBV9
d_gene: NA
abundance: many
CDR3nt: TGTGCCAGCAGCGGCAGTGTGGGTGGAGATACGCAGTATTTT
CDR3aa: CASSGSVGGDTQYF

j_gene: TRBJ2-1
v_gene: TRBV20-1
d_gene: NA
abundance: many
CDR3nt: TGCAGTGCTAGTATCCGTAGGGGGGGGGATGAGCAGTTCTTC
CDR3aa: CSASIRRGGDEQFF

j_gene: TRBJ1-2
v_gene: TRBV7-9
d_gene: NA
abundance: many
CDR3nt: TGTGCCAGCAGCTTAGTGGGGGGAGTTCTGGACTATGGCTACACCTTC
CDR3aa: CASSLVGGVLDYGYTF

j_gene: TRBJ1-5
v_gene: TRBV11-1
d_gene: NA
abundance: NA
CDR3nt: TGTGCCAGCAGCTTAGACTACGAGGTCGCGAGCAATCAGCCCCAGCATTTT
CDR3aa: CASSLDYEVASNQPQHF

j_gene: TRBJ2-3
v_gene: TRBV28
d_gene: NA
abundance: many
CDR3nt: TGTGCCAGCAGTTTGGCAGGGGAAGGCACAGATACGCAGTATTTT
CDR3aa: CASSLAGEGTDTQYF

j_gene: TRBJ1-6
v_gene: TRBV20-1
d_gene: TRBD1
abundance: few
CDR3nt: TGCAGTGCTGGGGGGACAGCCGATGGAGGTTCACCCCTCCACTTT
CDR3aa: CSAGGTADGGSPLHF

j_gene: TRBJ2-6
v_gene: TRBV6-5
d_gene: NA
abundance: many
CDR3nt: TGTGCCAGCAGTTCCCATTTCACCTCTGGGGCCAACGTCCTGACTTTC
CDR3aa: CASSSHFTSGANVLTF

j_gene: TRBJ1-1
v_gene: TRBV7-9
d_gene: NA
abundance: many
CDR3nt: TGTGCCAGCAGCCCGGACGGGGGCGCTTTCTTT
CDR3aa: CASSPDGGAFF